The TCR beta chain under discussion was sequenced for a study of blood T cell repertoires in COVID-19. Study in general: Donors in the United States, Italy and Spain gave samples during acute or convalescent COVID-19. Sample material is recorded as cDNA or gDNA derived from T cells, B-cell-depleted T cells, or PBMCs.

Under the authors' procedure: Estimation of nucleated cell counts was performed using reference gene primer amplification. Measured with immunoSEQ multiplex PCR; TCRdb has only the in-frame clones, and not every one. That table is the source of V, J and clone size, and D and trimming were worked out from the DNA. The sample contains fewer than 40,000 clones, approximately 85% of which appear only once. Between the trimmed V and J ends, which lost 4 bases and 2 bases, there was a span of 6 bases. Germline V gives CDR1 SQVTM, CDR2 ANQGSEA. This CDR3 is 12 amino acids long. The sample was peripheral blood. This rearrangement joins TRBV29-1 to TRBJ1-3, with D perhaps TRBD1 (6 bases). The sequence was obtained from a human donor in a cohort sampled during active COVID-19. The CDR3 sequence is CSVGTAGNTIYF. As DNA, the CDR3 is TGCAGCGTTGGGACAGCTGGAAACACCATATATTTT.